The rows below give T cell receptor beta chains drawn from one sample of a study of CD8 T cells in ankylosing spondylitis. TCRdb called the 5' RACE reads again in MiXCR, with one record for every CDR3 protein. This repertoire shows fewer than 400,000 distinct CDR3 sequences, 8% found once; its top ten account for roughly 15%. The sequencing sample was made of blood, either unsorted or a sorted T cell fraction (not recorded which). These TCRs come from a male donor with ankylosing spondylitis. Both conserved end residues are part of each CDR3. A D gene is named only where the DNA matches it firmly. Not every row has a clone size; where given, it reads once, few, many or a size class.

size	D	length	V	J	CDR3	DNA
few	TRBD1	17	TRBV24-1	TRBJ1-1	CATSDLGQGMGIDEAFF	TGTGCCACCAGTGATTTGGGACAGGGGATGGGAATCGATGAAGCTTTCTTT
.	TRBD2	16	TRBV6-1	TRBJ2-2	CASSDWGGRRTGELFF	TGTGCCAGCAGTGACTGGGGCGGGAGACGGACCGGGGAGCTGTTTTTT
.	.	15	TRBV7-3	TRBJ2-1	CASSLNRGRDNEQFF	TGTGCCAGCAGCTTAAACAGGGGGAGGGACAATGAGCAGTTCTTC
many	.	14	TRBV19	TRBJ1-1	CASSIRLGNTEAFF	TGTGCCAGTAGTATACGGCTTGGGAACACTGAAGCTTTCTTT
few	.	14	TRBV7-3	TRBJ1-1	CASRPTHMNTEAFF	TGTGCCAGCAGACCAACGCATATGAACACTGAAGCTTTCTTT
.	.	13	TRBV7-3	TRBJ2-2	CASSLTVGGELFF	TGTGCCAGCAGCTTAACCGTCGGCGGGGAGCTGTTTTTT
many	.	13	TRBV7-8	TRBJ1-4	CASSRETNEKLFF	TGTGCCAGCAGTAGGGAGACTAATGAAAAACTGTTTTTT
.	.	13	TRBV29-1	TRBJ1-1	CSAWTQVNTEAFF	TGCAGCGCCTGGACGCAGGTGAACACTGAAGCTTTCTTT
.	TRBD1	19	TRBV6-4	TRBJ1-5	CASCSRGDRGILSGQPQHF	TGTGCCAGCTGTTCCCGAGGGGACAGGGGGATACTTTCGGGTCAGCCCCAGCATTTT
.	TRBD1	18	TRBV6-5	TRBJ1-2	CASSYSGQGSNRDYGYTF	TGTGCCAGCAGTTACTCGGGACAGGGGAGTAATCGGGACTATGGCTACACCTTC
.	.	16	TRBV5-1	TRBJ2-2	CASSSGTFANTGELFF	TGCGCCAGCAGCTCCGGGACGTTTGCGAACACCGGGGAGCTGTTTTTT
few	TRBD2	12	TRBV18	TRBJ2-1	CASSPAGGPGLF	TGTGCCAGCTCACCCGCGGGAGGGCCCGGGTTATTC
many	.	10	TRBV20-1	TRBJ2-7	CSAKGNEQYF	TGCAGCGCTAAAGGGAATGAGCAGTACTTC
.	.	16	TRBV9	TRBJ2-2	CASSGRQVANTGELFF	TGTGCCAGCAGCGGTCGACAGGTTGCGAACACCGGGGAGCTGTTTTTT
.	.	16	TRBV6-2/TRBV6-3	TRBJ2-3	CASSYSGIGPTDTQYF	TGTGCCAGCAGTTACTCGGGGATAGGGCCCACAGATACGCAGTATTTT
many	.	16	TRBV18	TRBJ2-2	CASSPSPGVNTGELFF	TGTGCCAGCTCACCAAGTCCGGGGGTGAACACCGGGGAGCTGTTTTTT
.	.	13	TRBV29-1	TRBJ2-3	CSVEDSAGRTQYF	TGCAGCGTTGAAGATAGTGCCGGTCGTACGCAGTATTTT
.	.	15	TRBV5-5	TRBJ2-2	CASSLLLAGAGELFF	TGTGCCAGCAGTCTTCTACTAGCTGGCGCCGGGGAGCTGTTTTTT
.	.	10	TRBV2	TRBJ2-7	CASSEAEQYF	TGTGCCAGCAGTGAAGCCGAGCAGTACTTC
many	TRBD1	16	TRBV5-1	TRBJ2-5	CASSSSGQGAGETQYF	TGCGCCAGCAGCTCTTCAGGACAGGGGGCAGGAGAGACCCAGTACTTC
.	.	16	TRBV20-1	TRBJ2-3	CSARDITPEYPDTQYF	TGCAGTGCTAGAGATATCACTCCTGAGTACCCAGATACGCAGTATTTT
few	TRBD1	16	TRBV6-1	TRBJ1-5	CASSRTGGGSNQPQHF	TGTGCCAGCAGTAGGACAGGGGGAGGTAGCAATCAGCCCCAGCATTTT
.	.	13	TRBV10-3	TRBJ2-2	CAISENHSGELFF	TGTGCCATCAGTGAGAATCATTCCGGGGAGCTGTTTTTT
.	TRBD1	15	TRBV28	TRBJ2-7	CASSLSGQRRYEQYF	TGTGCCAGCAGTTTGTCGGGACAGAGACGCTACGAGCAGTACTTC